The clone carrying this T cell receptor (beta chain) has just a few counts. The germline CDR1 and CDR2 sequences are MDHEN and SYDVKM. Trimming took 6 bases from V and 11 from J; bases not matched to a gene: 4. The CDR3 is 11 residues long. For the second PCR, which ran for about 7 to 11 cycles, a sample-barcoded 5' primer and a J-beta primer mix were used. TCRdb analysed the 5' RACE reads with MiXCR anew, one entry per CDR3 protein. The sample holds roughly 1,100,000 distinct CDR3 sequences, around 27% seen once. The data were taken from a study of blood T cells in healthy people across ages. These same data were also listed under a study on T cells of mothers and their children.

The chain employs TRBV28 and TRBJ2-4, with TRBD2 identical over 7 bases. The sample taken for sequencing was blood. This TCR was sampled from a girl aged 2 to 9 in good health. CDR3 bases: TGTGCCAGCAGCCCGGGGGGACTTCAGTACTTC. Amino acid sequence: CASSPGGLQYF.